These 26 T cell receptor beta chains came from one sample sequenced in a study of blood T cell repertoires in COVID-19. Assay: immunoSEQ multiplex PCR; the TCRdb copy retains only in-frame clones and omits some. The table shows 290,000 or so clones, with 80% to 95% occurring only once. The material sequenced was PBMCs or T cells enriched from blood (not recorded which). The receptors were sampled from a woman aged 30 to 39 who had recovered from COVID-19.

The J gene is TRBJ2-4, the V gene TRBV28, with TRBD1 as a possible D gene (5 bases). This CDR3 is built from 14 residues. V lost 2 bases, J lost 4 bases, and 9 bases lay in between. Germline V CDR1 and CDR2: MDHEN, SYDVKM. Written as DNA, the CDR3 is TGTGCCAGCAGTTTACGCGACAGAAAAAACATTCAGTACTTC. Protein sequence: CASSLRDRKNIQYF.

The chain employs TRBV19 and TRBJ2-7; possibly TRBD1 for D (5 bases). V was clipped by 7 bases and J by 3 bases, with 10 bases between them. Germline-derived CDR1 and CDR2 are LNHDA and SQIVND (reference sequence). This CDR3 comprises 12 residues. CDR3 sequence: CASTSQDYEQYF. DNA of the CDR3: TGTGCCAGTACCTCACAGGACTACGAGCAGTACTTC.

This chain joins TRBV5-1 and TRBJ2-7; D perhaps matches TRBD1 (5 bases). V lost 3 bases to trimming and J lost 7 bases, with 20 bases between them. The CDR3 has 15 amino acids. The germline gives CDR1 SGHRS, CDR2 YFSETQ. The CDR3 reads CASSYYSDTEGEQYF. CDR3 bases: TGCGCCAGCAGCTACTACTCGGACACTGAAGGGGAGCAGTACTTC.

The CDR3 is CASSLGDREDYEQYF. The DNA of the CDR3 is TGCGCCAGCAGCTTGGGGGACAGGGAAGACTACGAGCAGTACTTC. The chain joins TRBV5-1 to TRBJ2-7; 9 bases align to TRBD1. The CDR3 is made up of 15 amino acids. CDR1 is SGHRS and CDR2 is YFSETQ in the germline V gene. V dropped 0 bases and J dropped 3; count of bases not matched to a gene: 4.

The chain combines TRBV5-1 with TRBJ1-3, with D unresolved. Germline CDR1 reads SGHRS; CDR2 reads YFSETQ. The CDR3 contains 17 residues. Trimming took 1 base from V and 0 from J, leaving 14 bases between them. The DNA of the CDR3 is TGCGCCAGCAGCTTGAGTGGCACTATGAGCTCTGGAAACACCATATATTTT. Its translation: CASSLSGTMSSGNTIYF.

This chain connects TRBV24-1 to TRBJ1-5, with TRBD1 identical over 7 bases. The CDR3 has 15 residues. With V trimmed by 3 bases and J by 8 bases, 9 bases remained unmatched. The germline V gene has CDR1 KGHDR and CDR2 SFDVKD. The CDR3 loop reads CATSDARGSSEPQHF. Here the CDR3 DNA reads TGTGCCACCAGTGATGCCAGGGGGAGTAGTGAGCCCCAGCATTTT.

CDR3: CASSRLQETQYF. The CDR3 DNA reads as TGTGCCAGCAGTCGACTACAAGAGACCCAGTACTTC. The V gene is TRBV7-9, the J gene TRBJ2-5; TRBD2 might be the D (5 bases). V was shortened by 6 bases and J by 2 bases, with 7 bases between the two germline ends. This CDR3 comprises 12 residues. Looked up from germline, CDR1 is SEHNR and CDR2 is FQNEAQ (reference sequence).

The chain joins TRBV9 to TRBJ1-3, with unresolved D. The CDR3 is 14 amino acids. V gave up 0 bases and J gave up 4 bases, with 8 bases separating them. CDR1 is SGDLS and CDR2 is YYNGEE in the germline V gene. The CDR3 here is CASSVEGEGNTIYF. The CDR3, as DNA: TGTGCCAGCAGCGTAGAGGGAGAGGGAAACACCATATATTTT.

This chain joins TRBV5-1 and TRBJ1-1; the D gene is possibly TRBD1 (6 bases). In germline, CDR1 is SGHRS, CDR2 YFSETQ. The germline V and J ends were trimmed by 1 base and 5 bases, with 15 bases remaining between them. CDR3 length equals 15 residues. The CDR3 loop is CASSLLQGGGTEAFF. CDR3 bases: TGCGCCAGCAGCTTGCTACAGGGAGGGGGAACTGAAGCTTTCTTT.

The chain couples TRBV5-1 to TRBJ2-7; TRBD1 matches at 8 bases. This CDR3 has 14 residues. With V trimmed by 7 bases and J by 2 bases, 8 bases remained unmatched. Per germline, CDR1 SGHRS and CDR2 YFSETQ. The CDR3 protein is CASGRTGLTYEQYF. Here the CDR3 DNA reads TGCGCCAGCGGACGGACAGGGCTCACCTACGAGCAGTACTTC.

The rearrangement joins TRBV7-9 to TRBJ2-3; D is undetermined. Trimming took 4 bases from V and 7 from J, leaving 9 bases between them. Germline CDR1 SEHNR, CDR2 FQNEAQ (reference sequence). The CDR3 has 12 amino acids. Written as DNA, the CDR3 is TGTGCCAGCAGCTCACTACGCAATACGCAGTATTTT. This gives the protein CASSSLRNTQYF.

This clone was found once. This chain joins TRBV12-5 and TRBJ2-3; 13 bases align to TRBD2. The CDR3 has 20 residues. Trimming took 2 bases from V and 2 from J; bases not matched to a gene: 13. Germline V gene lookup returns CDR1 LGHNT and CDR2 FRNRAP. CDR3: CASGLPTSGRASSYTDTQYF. CDR3 bases: TGTGCTAGTGGTTTGCCCACTAGCGGGAGGGCTTCTTCCTACACAGATACGCAGTATTTT.

The chain carries TRBV27 and TRBJ2-7, with a possible D match to TRBD2 (5 bases). The germline V gene encodes CDR1 MNHEY and CDR2 SMNVEV (reference sequence). V was trimmed by 2 bases and J by 2 bases, leaving 7 bases between them. This CDR3 is built from 13 residues. The CDR3 loop reads CASSLTEAYEQYF. The CDR3 region has the DNA TGTGCCAGCAGTTTAACGGAGGCCTACGAGCAGTACTTC.

The chain uses TRBV4-3 and TRBJ1-5, with 7 positions matching TRBD1. Germline trimming cut 4 bases from V and 7 bases from J; bases unmatched to any gene: 13. The CDR3 is 16 residues long. The germline CDR1 and CDR2 sequences are LGHNA and YSLEER. Here the CDR3 reads CASSPDLTGAGQPQHF. The CDR3 nucleotides read TGCGCCAGCAGCCCAGACCTCACAGGGGCGGGACAGCCCCAGCATTTT.

This chain links TRBV18 with TRBJ2-2; 14 bases are a match to TRBD2. Germline V gene data show CDR1 as KGHSH and CDR2 as LQKENI. CDR3 length equals 18 residues. With 2 bases clipped from V and 3 bases from J, the junction kept 5 bases outside the gene matches. The CDR3 loop is CASSPGLTSGRDTGELFF. The CDR3 DNA follows: TGTGCCAGCTCACCAGGATTGACTAGCGGGAGGGACACCGGGGAGCTGTTTTTT.

This chain links TRBV28 with TRBJ2-3, with 9 bases lining up with TRBD2. J lost 3 bases, V lost 2 bases, and 6 bases had no gene match. The CDR3 has 16 amino acids. Per the germline V gene, CDR1 is MDHEN and CDR2 is SYDVKM. In nucleotides, the CDR3 is TGTGCCAGCAGTTTAGATAGCGGGAGAGGGACAGATACGCAGTATTTT. This translates into CASSLDSGRGTDTQYF.

With regard to this clone: Distinct nucleotide sequences in the sample also encode this CDR3. CDR3 sequence reads: CASSPSDTQYF. The CDR3 DNA follows: TGTGCCAGCTCCCCGTCAGATACGCAGTATTTT. The rearrangement links TRBV18 to TRBJ2-3; D ambiguous. Germline values: CDR1 KGHSH, CDR2 LQKENI. This CDR3 spans 11 amino acids. Trimming shortened V by 6 bases and J by 4 bases, and 5 bases separated the two germline ends.

The rearrangement links TRBV5-8 to TRBJ2-2; the match to TRBD2 covers 7 bases. The CDR3 totals 14 residues. Germline V gene sequence: CDR1 SGHTS, CDR2 YDEGEE. Trimming cost V 0 bases and J 6 bases; bases outside gene matches: 2. CDR3 nucleotide sequence: TGTGCCAGCAGCTTGGGACTAGCCTCCGGGGAGCTGTTTTTT. It encodes CASSLGLASGELFF.

The rearrangement links TRBV27 to TRBJ1-1, with a tentative D call TRBD1 (5 bases). From germline, CDR1 is MNHEY and CDR2 SMNVEV (reference sequence). The CDR3 extends over 13 amino acids. V lost 4 bases and J 5 bases, leaving 11 bases between the germline ends. The CDR3 sequence is CASSSVRGTEAFF. Written as DNA, the CDR3 is TGTGCCAGCAGTTCCGTAAGGGGTACTGAAGCTTTCTTT.

The rearrangement joins TRBV4-3 to TRBJ2-7, with TRBD2 matching over 7 bases. Germline CDR1 LGHNA, CDR2 YSLEER. The CDR3 sequence is 16 residues long. Trimming cost V 0 bases and J 0 bases; bases outside gene matches: 5. CDR3 sequence: CASSQDLSGNSYEQYF. The CDR3 DNA is TGCGCCAGCAGCCAAGATCTCAGCGGGAACTCCTACGAGCAGTACTTC.

V usage is TRBV4-3 and J usage is TRBJ1-2; 8 nucleotides line up with TRBD1. Looked up from germline, CDR1 is LGHNA and CDR2 is YSLEER. The junction had 5 bases not matched to a gene; V was cut back by 4 bases and J by 4 bases. This CDR3 contains 14 residues. Here the CDR3 reads CASSPGTGGYGYTF. The CDR3 DNA sequence: TGCGCCAGCAGCCCCGGGACAGGCGGCTATGGCTACACCTTC.

This chain connects TRBV18 to TRBJ2-1, with 7 positions matching TRBD2. The V gene's germline CDR1 is KGHSH and CDR2 LQKENI. This CDR3 spans 15 amino acids. The V segment lost 1 base and the J segment 5 bases; nucleotides outside the gene matches: 5. The CDR3 protein is CASSPRSAGDNEQFF. The CDR3 DNA reads TGTGCCAGCTCACCACGGAGCGCGGGAGACAATGAGCAGTTCTTC.

The chain links TRBV12-2 to TRBJ2-7; the D segment call TRBD2 is taken from the table without a DNA check. TRBV12-2 is deemed a pseudogene. The CDR3 totals 16 residues. The CDR3 DNA is TGTGCAAGTCGCTTAGGACTGCTAGCGGGTCTGGGCGAGCAGTACTTC. This gives the protein CASRLGLLAGLGEQYF.

This clone was detected once. This chain links TRBV21-1 with TRBJ2-3; the table assigns TRBD2, which was not confirmed against the DNA. TRBV21-1 is labeled a pseudogene. The CDR3 contains 16 residues. The CDR3 loop is CASSKDPTPTTDTQYF. In DNA form, the CDR3 reads TGTGCCAGCAGCAAAGACCCTACTCCTACCACAGATACGCAGTATTTT.

V is TRBV6-5 and J is TRBJ2-1; 11 nucleotides agree with TRBD2. CDR3 size: 15 residues. Trimming removed 0 bases from V and 8 bases from J; junction bases left unmatched: 3. Germline V gene sequence: CDR1 MNHEY, CDR2 SVGAGI. CDR3 DNA sequence: TGTGCCAGCAGTTACTCGATACTAGCGGGAGATGAGCAGTTCTTC. Protein sequence: CASSYSILAGDEQFF.

The V and J genes are TRBV6-5 and TRBJ1-1; D is ambiguous. The CDR3 runs 13 residues. Germline V gene sequence: CDR1 MNHEY, CDR2 SVGAGI. V was shortened by 7 bases and J by 7 bases, with 16 bases between the two germline ends. CDR3 in DNA: TGTGCCAGCAATAAGTCGGTGAGAGGTGAAGCTTTCTTT. Its protein product is CASNKSVRGEAFF.